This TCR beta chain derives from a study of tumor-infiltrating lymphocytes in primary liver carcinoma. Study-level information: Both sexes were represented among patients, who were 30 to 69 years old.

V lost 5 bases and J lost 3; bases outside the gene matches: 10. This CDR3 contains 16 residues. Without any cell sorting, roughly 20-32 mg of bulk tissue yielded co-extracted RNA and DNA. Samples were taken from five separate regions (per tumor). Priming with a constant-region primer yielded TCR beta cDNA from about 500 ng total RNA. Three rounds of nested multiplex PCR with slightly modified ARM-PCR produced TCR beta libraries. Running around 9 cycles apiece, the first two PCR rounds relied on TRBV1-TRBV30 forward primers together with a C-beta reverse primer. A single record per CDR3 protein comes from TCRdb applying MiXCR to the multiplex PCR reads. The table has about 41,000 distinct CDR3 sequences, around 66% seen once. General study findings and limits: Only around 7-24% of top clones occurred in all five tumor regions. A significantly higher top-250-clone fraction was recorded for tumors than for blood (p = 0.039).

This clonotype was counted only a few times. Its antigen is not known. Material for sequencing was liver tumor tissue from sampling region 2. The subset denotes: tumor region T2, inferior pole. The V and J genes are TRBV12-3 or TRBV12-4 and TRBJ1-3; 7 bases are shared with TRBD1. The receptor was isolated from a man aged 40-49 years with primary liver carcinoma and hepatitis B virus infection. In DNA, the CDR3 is TGTGCCAGCAGTCCACCGGGACAGAGTTTTGGAAACACCATATATTTT. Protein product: CASSPPGQSFGNTIYF.